This T cell receptor beta chain was captured in a study of radiotherapy plus CTLA-4 blockade in lung cancer. Profiled with immunoSEQ multiplex PCR; TCRdb holds only in-frame clones, not every one. The sample consists of over 60,000 clones, around 87% of them appearing once. Germline loops: CDR1 LGHNT, CDR2 FRNRAP. CDR3 length: 15 amino acids. V lost 5 bases and J 0 bases, leaving 11 bases between the germline ends. The source is a human donor with non-small cell lung cancer that progressed on radiotherapy plus ipilimumab. This sample comprised peripheral blood, obtained from a patient treated with radiotherapy plus ipilimumab. This chain connects TRBV12-5 to TRBJ1-3, with D possibly TRBD1 on 5 matching bases. The CDR3 sequence: CASGRGRDSGNTIYF. DNA for the CDR3: TGTGCTAGTGGTCGGGGGAGGGACTCTGGAAACACCATATATTTT.